This T cell receptor beta chain was identified during a study of post-analysis software for immune sequencing data. TCR beta libraries were prepared from cDNA with unique molecular identifiers. Starting from approximately 1 to 10 million T cells, the study yielded 500,000 or so cDNA molecules. A single record per CDR3 protein comes from TCRdb applying MiXCR to the PCR reads. The data contain 750,000 to 900,000 distinct CDR3 sequences, under 60% of them singletons. Findings of the study overall: Multiple sclerosis was associated with a significant reduction in normalized Chao1 diversity relative to controls. F measure clustering grouped samples strongly by preparation batch. In patients, TRBV5-6, TRBV5-1 and TRBV20-1 belonged to five or six TRBV segments found more frequently than in controls.

The CDR3 has 16 amino acids. Trimming removed 4 bases from V and 3 bases from J; junction bases left unmatched: 6. Germline assignment: CDR1 SGHVS and CDR2 FQNEAQ. This clonotype has more than one count but fewer than ten. Its antigen is undetermined. V gene TRBV7-8 combines with J gene TRBJ2-3; TRBD2 agrees at 11 bases. The sequenced sample was blood. The receptor comes from a girl aged 5 to 17 with multiple sclerosis. CDR3 amino acids: CASSSTSGRPTDTQYF. The CDR3 DNA sequence: TGTGCCAGCAGCTCCACTAGCGGGAGACCGACAGATACGCAGTATTTT.